The next 18 T cell receptor beta chains were all read from a single sample in a study of coeliac disease. TCRdb keeps only in-frame clones here, not all; method: immunoSEQ multiplex PCR. The data show roughly 2,500 clones, about 68% seen once. The sample was lymphocytes from the gut lamina propria. The receptor set was obtained from a human donor without celiac disease.

V and J are TRBV23-1 and TRBJ2-7; D is unclear. TRBV23-1 counts as an open reading frame of uncertain function. The CDR3 loop spans 12 amino acids. Between the trimmed V and J ends, which lost 0 bases and 4 bases, there was a span of 4 bases. DNA for the CDR3: TGCGCCAGCAGTCAATCCCGGTACGAGCAGTACTTC. It is translated as CASSQSRYEQYF.

The chain combines TRBV9 with TRBJ2-7, with D unresolved. V was trimmed by 3 bases and J by 1 base, leaving 11 bases between them. The CDR3 spans 14 residues. Per germline, CDR1 SGDLS and CDR2 YYNGEE. The CDR3 region has the DNA TGTGCCAGCAGCGAGACATACTGGTCCTACGAGCAGTACTTC. This codes for CASSETYWSYEQYF. Looking up the rest from reference TRBV9 and TRBJ2-7 gives the full variable domain: DSGVTQTPKHLITATGQRVTLRCSPRSGDLSVYWYQQSLDQGLQFLIQYYNGEERAKGNILERFSAQQFPDLHSELNLSSLELGDSALYFCASSETYWSYEQYFGPGTRLTVT.

The CDR3 region has the DNA TGCGCCAGCAGCCAATCCCCCGGTGGGCTAGCGGGAACAGATACGCAGTATTTT. Protein: CASSQSPGGLAGTDTQYF. The chain couples TRBV4-1 to TRBJ2-3; 9 positions agree with TRBD2. The CDR3 has 18 residues. The J segment lost 3 bases and the V segment lost 2 bases, leaving 12 bases of the junction unmatched. From germline, CDR1 is MGHRA and CDR2 YSYEKL.

The J gene is TRBJ2-1, the V gene TRBV6-1; 8 positions agree with TRBD1. V was clipped by 4 bases and J by 12 bases; unmatched bases: 5. Germline V gene sequence: CDR1 MNHNS, CDR2 SASEGT. This CDR3 has 12 residues. CDR3: CASSVQGVGQFF. CDR3 DNA sequence: TGTGCCAGCAGTGTACAGGGGGTGGGGCAGTTCTTC.

Here the CDR3 DNA reads TGCGCCAGCAGTGAGGGGGCCACAGATACGCAGTATTTT. Translated: CASSEGATDTQYF. The rearrangement links TRBV10-1 to TRBJ2-3; a possible D gene is TRBD1 (5 bases). The V end was cut by 2 bases, the J end by 2 bases, with 5 bases between. This CDR3 has 13 amino acids. Germline V gene lookup returns CDR1 WNHNN and CDR2 SYGVQD (reference sequence).

This clone was picked up one time. The rearrangement joins TRBV19 to TRBJ1-2; TRBD1 agrees at 8 bases. The CDR3 extends over 14 amino acids. V trimming: 3 bases; J trimming: 4 bases; junction bases outside the gene matches: 4. CDR1 and CDR2 from the germline V gene are LNHDA and SQIVND (reference sequence). The CDR3 nucleotides read TGTGCCAGTAGTATGGACAGGGAGGTCTATGGCTACACCTTC. Translated, it gives CASSMDREVYGYTF.

The chain carries TRBV28 and TRBJ2-6; weak D call: TRBD1 (6 bases). Trimming pared 2 bases from V and 1 base from J, leaving 9 bases between. The CDR3 runs to 16 residues. Germline V gene lookup returns CDR1 MDHEN and CDR2 SYDVKM. The CDR3 DNA reads as TGTGCCAGCAGTTTACGAGGGGGTTCTGGGGCCAACGTCCTGACTTTC. Translating gives CASSLRGGSGANVLTF.

V and J are TRBV18 and TRBJ1-4; no clear D. V gave up 5 bases and J gave up 0 bases, with 19 bases separating them. Germline lookup yields CDR1 KGHSH and CDR2 LQKENI. This CDR3 has 18 amino acids. CDR3 coding DNA: TGTGCCAGCTCAGTTTACCCCGCCGCCCCTACAACTAATGAAAAACTGTTTTTT. Translating it yields CASSVYPAAPTTNEKLFF.

The CDR3 reads CASSLLWREGILNEQFF. CDR3 DNA: TGCGCCAGCAGCCTCTTGTGGCGGGAGGGCATATTGAATGAGCAGTTCTTC. The chain employs TRBV4-1 and TRBJ2-1, with TRBD2 matching 9 bases. This CDR3 contains 17 residues. Germline values: CDR1 MGHRA, CDR2 YSYEKL. V dropped 4 bases and J dropped 7; count of bases not matched to a gene: 14.

The rearrangement uses TRBV7-2 and TRBJ1-1, with 7 bases identical to TRBD1. The trim removed 5 bases at V and 4 bases at J, leaving 4 bases unmatched. Germline lookup yields CDR1 SGHTA and CDR2 FQGNSA. There are 13 residues in the CDR3. The CDR3 DNA reads TGTGCCAGCAGCCAGCAGGGGGGCACTGAAGCTTTCTTT. Residues: CASSQQGGTEAFF.

This sequence joins TRBV20-1 and TRBJ2-5, with 10 bases matching TRBD1. The CDR3 sequence is 11 residues long. The V and J ends lost 5 bases and 11 bases, in that order; junction bases with no gene match: 5. Germline V gene sequence: CDR1 DFQATT, CDR2 SNEGSKA (reference sequence). This chain's CDR3 is CSAPDRGRQYF. The DNA of the CDR3 is TGCAGTGCTCCCGACAGGGGGCGTCAGTACTTC.

V usage is TRBV7-8 and J usage is TRBJ2-1, with 7 bases aligning to TRBD1. The CDR3 length is 13 residues. The V gene's germline CDR1 is SGHVS and CDR2 FQNEAQ. V shed 5 bases, J shed 4 bases, and the junction held 2 bases outside the gene matches. CDR3 loop: CASSTTGYNEQFF. The DNA of the CDR3 is TGTGCCAGCAGCACGACAGGGTACAATGAGCAGTTCTTC.

The V call is TRBV6-5, the J call TRBJ2-3; 11 bases map to TRBD2. Losses at the gene ends were 8 bases for V and 2 bases for J; bases not matched to a gene: 6. This CDR3 comprises 15 residues. Germline V gene data show CDR1 as MNHEY and CDR2 as SVGAGI. The CDR3 sequence: CASQLAGGFTDTQYF. The CDR3 DNA reads as TGTGCCAGCCAGCTAGCGGGGGGCTTCACAGATACGCAGTATTTT.

The chain employs TRBV19 and TRBJ1-2, with D perhaps matching TRBD1 (5 bases). Trimming shortened V by 8 bases and J by 4 bases, and 17 bases separated the two germline ends. The germline CDR1 and CDR2 sequences are LNHDA and SQIVND (reference sequence). CDR3 length: 14 amino acids. The DNA of the CDR3 is TGTGCCAGTGCTAGGGGCGATTGGGGCTATGGCTACACCTTC. It encodes CASARGDWGYGYTF.

The V call is TRBV6-5, the J call TRBJ2-7; tentative D call: TRBD2 (6 bases). CDR1 and CDR2 (germline): MNHEY, SVGAGI. The CDR3 has 15 amino acids. The V end lost 2 bases, the J end lost 2 bases, and 13 bases lay between the germline ends. The CDR3, as DNA: TGTGCCAGCAGTTACGGAGGGGAAGGGCCCTACGAGCAGTACTTC. It is translated as CASSYGGEGPYEQYF.

The rearrangement uses TRBV27 and TRBJ2-1; TRBD2 matches at 9 bases. The CDR3 sequence is 15 residues long. V lost 4 bases to trimming and J lost 6 bases; unmatched junction nucleotides: 7. From germline, CDR1 is MNHEY and CDR2 SMNVEV (reference sequence). The CDR3 bases are TGTGCCAGCAGTTGGCCGGGACTAGCAGTCAATGAGCAGTTCTTC. Translating it yields CASSWPGLAVNEQFF.

The rearrangement joins TRBV7-2 to TRBJ2-7; D is ambiguous. V was clipped by 2 bases and J by 6 bases, with 8 bases between them. The CDR3 runs 12 residues. Germline CDR1 and CDR2: SGHTA and FQGNSA. DNA for the CDR3: TGTGCCAGCAGCTTACCGCCTATCGAGCAGTACTTC. Amino acids: CASSLPPIEQYF.

This clone showed up just once. Other DNA sequences from this sample encode an identical CDR3 as well. The CDR3 DNA reads as TGTGCCAGCAGTTACGGGACAGGTGTCTACGAGCAGTACTTC. It encodes CASSYGTGVYEQYF. V gene TRBV6-6 combines with J gene TRBJ2-7, with 8 nucleotides matching TRBD1. J was trimmed by 3 bases and V by 2 bases; bases with no gene match: 3. Germline CDR1 MNHNY, CDR2 SVGAGI (reference sequence). The CDR3 covers 14 residues.